This TCR beta chain was recovered during a study of T cells in Graves' hyperthyroidism and ophthalmopathy. Regarding the study as a whole: Median prediction lead before ophthalmopathy onset was around seven months with the model.

The definition of stable Graves' hyperthyroidism was no ophthalmopathy progression within 18 months. On the basis of clinical symptoms, serum thyroxine and TRAb, thyroid ultrasound and orbital computed tomography, diagnoses were made. Only a few counts were recorded for this clonotype. The antigen is not known. Template material for amplifying TCR beta CDR3 regions consisted of RNA transcripts. A set of HTBI primers served as the primers for a first-round RT-PCR of the TCR CDR3. One entry per CDR3 protein, called by TCRdb with MiXCR from the multiplex PCR reads. The table lists hundreds of thousands of distinct CDR3 sequences, 46% of them singletons. The receptor's source is a woman between 18 and 29 years old with Graves' hyperthyroidism. Sequences were obtained from peripheral blood or thyroid tissue (not recorded which).

CDR3 loop: CASRRDRNTEAFF. The CDR3 DNA is TGTGCCAGCAGACGGGACAGAAACACTGAAGCTTTCTTT. The chain is built from TRBV12-3 or TRBV12-4 and TRBJ1-1, with 7 bases identical to TRBD1. J gave up 2 bases and V 6 bases, and 3 bases lay outside the gene matches. The CDR3 runs to 13 residues.